This T cell receptor (beta chain) emerged from a study of molecular identifiers for immune sequencing clone quantification (dated by TCRdb to the late 2010s). For the wider study: For a replicate experiment, RNA from approximately 20,000 or 100,000 naive CD8 T cells was divided into five aliquots, of which four were sequenced. This methods study benchmarked molecular-identifier clustering-based TCR repertoire sequencing (MIDCIRS) and TCR RNA copy counting, using CD8 T cells to do so.

Library preparation was by PCR. Data came from an Illumina HiSeq 4000. Bulk TCR libraries were prepared as previously described, using TCR primers listed in Table S5. The Qiagen AllPrep DNA/RNA kit was used to purify total RNA. Before analysis, reads from multiple sequencing runs of the same library were pooled. Regarding the original processing steps: Reads were retained only if an exact TCR constant sequence was present, and the retained reads were trimmed to 150 nt and grouped according to their 12-nt molecular barcodes. Reads inside each barcode group were sub-clustered using a 15% Levenshtein threshold, and a quality-weighted consensus sequence was constructed for each RNA molecule. Non-functional sequences were excluded, and lower-count sequences lying one edit away from another sequence were also excluded. On the basis of fitting two negative binomial distributions, barcode sub-clusters with fewer than 20% of the maximum read count were discarded. The public sequencing data were trimmed at Q25 with fastp and processed into clonotypes with MiXCR by TCRdb, which kept only in-frame beta chains. All rows with the same CDR3 protein become a single entry with the most common DNA and genes. These V and J calls derive from TCRdb rather than the authors' analysis. Counted in this sample were some 650,000 distinct CDR3 sequences; just under 20% of them appeared once. The leading ten clones occupy 0.85% to 0.9% of the sample.

This clonotype was recorded once. Its antigen is unknown. This may be a read error, as it is one base from a much larger clone. The germline V gene yields KGHSH for CDR1 and LQKENI for CDR2. The V end gives up 3 bases and the J end 9 bases, leaving 13 bases in the junction not matched to a gene. The CDR3 holds 16 amino acids from the cysteine to the phenylalanine. The kept DNA is CDR3 alone, 48 bases in frame from the first base. Libraries of naive CD8 T cells were built from anywhere between about 17,000 and 1,000,000 sorted cells, with 10%, 30% or 50% of the purified RNA used. Naive CD8 T cells, defined as CD8+CD4-CCR7+CD45RA+, were FACS-sorted into RLT Plus buffer on a BD FACSAria II. To test detection sensitivity, Jurkat RNA equivalent to ten TCR copies was spiked into samples of about 17,000-1,100,000 naive CD8 T cells. Enrichment of CD8 T cells was done with RosetteSep CD8+ T Cell Enrichment Cocktail plus Ficoll-Paque, and ACK red cell lysis came afterward.

Results and caveats for the whole study, not just this receptor: The naive libraries included spiked-in Jurkat TCR RNA (fewer than 11 copies' worth), and this Jurkat TCR RNA is not part of the donor repertoire. When barcode sub-clustering was omitted, TCR diversity was inflated by chimeric consensus sequences, with chimeras reaching as high as 47%. A single cell's worth of spiked-in Jurkat TCR RNA was reported detectable even among one million naive CD8 T cells. Highly expanded clone sizes could be underestimated if identical TCR molecules share a barcode. Modeling indicated approximately 3.2 TCR RNA copies recovered per cell, compared with roughly 9.7 by digital PCR, which implies a capture efficiency of 25% to 35%. Clones above 20 RNA copies held over 98% of molecules in CMV-specific effector cells but under 1% in naive cells.

The receptor comes from a human donor in good health. Some libraries in this study had Jurkat cell RNA spiked in. Here the chain combines TRBV18 and TRBJ2-7; TRBD2 fits 11 bases in the junction. Specimen: naive CD8+ T cells from blood, with Jurkat cell RNA spiked in. What this sample's cell subset or site label stands for: FACS-sorted CD8+CD4-CCR7+CD45RA+ naive T cells. The CDR3 has the sequence CASSPSRLAGLRGQYF. Here is the DNA: TGTGCCAGCTCACCCTCCCGACTAGCGGGACTCCGCGGGCAGTACTTC.